This paragraph covers one T cell receptor beta chain sequence. Its specificity is unknown. The record originates from a study of cytomegalovirus exposure and HLA in healthy donors. Study-level information: Inside one of the first data releases sat about 85 million unique TCRs taken from HLA-typed donors. Caucasian-associated ancestry cluster membership applied to approximately 80% of some 400 genotyped donors. Notes on the study in general: As a later analysis showed, a missense DCLRE1C variant was linked to trimming of TCR beta V- and J-genes. Within an earlier analysis, most TCR beta V segments proved productive either about 90% or about 30% of the time.

Researchers ran the PCR with 60 Vbeta and 13 Jbeta primers. Method: immunoSEQ multiplex PCR; TCRdb's copy keeps in-frame clones and lacks some. The sample table sets out approximately 79,000 clones. This CDR3 region has 15 residues. The V and J ends lost 5 bases and 5 bases, in that order; junction bases with no gene match: 7. Germline V gene lookup returns CDR1 SGHVS and CDR2 FQNEAQ. The material sequenced was PBMCs. This TCR came from a man aged 35 to 55 in good health and CMV-seronegative. The chain joins TRBV7-8 to TRBJ2-1, with TRBD1 matching 9 bases. CDR3 nucleotide sequence: TGTGCCAGCAGCCGAGCCCGGGACAGGGACAATGAGCAGTTCTTC. As protein: CASSRARDRDNEQFF.